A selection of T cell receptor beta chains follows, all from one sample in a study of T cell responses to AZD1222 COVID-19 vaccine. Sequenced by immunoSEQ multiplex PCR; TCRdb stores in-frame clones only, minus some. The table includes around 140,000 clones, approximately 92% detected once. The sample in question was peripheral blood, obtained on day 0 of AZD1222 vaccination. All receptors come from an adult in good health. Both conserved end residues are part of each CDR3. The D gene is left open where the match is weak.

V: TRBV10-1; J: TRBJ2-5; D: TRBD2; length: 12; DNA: TGCGCCGGTAGCGGGGGTCAAGAGACCCAGTACTTC; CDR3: CAGSGGQETQYF
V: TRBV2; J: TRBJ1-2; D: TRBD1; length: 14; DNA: TGTGCCAGCAGCGGTGGACAGGGCTCGGATGGCTACACCTTC; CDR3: CASSGGQGSDGYTF
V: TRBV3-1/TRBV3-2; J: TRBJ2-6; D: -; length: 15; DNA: TGTGCCAGCAGCCCCACAGCTAGTGGGGCCAACGTCCTGACTTTC; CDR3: CASSPTASGANVLTF
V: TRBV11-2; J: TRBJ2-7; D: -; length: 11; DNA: TGTGCCAGCAGCCCGGCCTACGAGCAGTACTTC; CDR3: CASSPAYEQYF
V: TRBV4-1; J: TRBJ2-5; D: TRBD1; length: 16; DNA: TGCGCCAGCAGCCAGAATCAAGGGGGCATCCGAGAGACCCAGTACTTC; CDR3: CASSQNQGGIRETQYF
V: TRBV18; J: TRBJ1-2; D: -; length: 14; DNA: TGTGCCAGCTCACCCACAGGGAATGAGTATGGCTACACCTTC; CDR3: CASSPTGNEYGYTF
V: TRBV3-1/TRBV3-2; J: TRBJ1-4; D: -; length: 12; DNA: TGTGCCAGTGGCGGCAATAATGAAAAACTGTTTTTT; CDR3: CASGGNNEKLFF
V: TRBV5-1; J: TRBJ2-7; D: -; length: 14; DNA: TGCGCCAGCAGGCTCGAGGGATCCGCCTACGAGCAGTACTTC; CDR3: CASRLEGSAYEQYF
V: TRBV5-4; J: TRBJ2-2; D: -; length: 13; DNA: TGTGCCAGCAGCGCGGGCGGTCCCAGGGAGCTGTTTTTT; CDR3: CASSAGGPRELFF
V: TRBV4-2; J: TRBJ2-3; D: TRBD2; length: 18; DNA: TGTGCCAGCAGCCAAGGCCGGGCGGGGGGCCCTCAGGGAAATACGCAGTATTTT; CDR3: CASSQGRAGGPQGNTQYF
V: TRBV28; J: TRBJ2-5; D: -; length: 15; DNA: TGTGCCAGCAGTGGTCGGGATCCGGGCAGCGAGACCCAGTACTTC; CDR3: CASSGRDPGSETQYF
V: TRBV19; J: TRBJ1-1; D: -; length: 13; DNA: TGTGCCAGTAGTATACAAGGGAGCACTGAAGCTTTCTTT; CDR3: CASSIQGSTEAFF
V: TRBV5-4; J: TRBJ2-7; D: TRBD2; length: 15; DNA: TGTGCCAGCAGCTCAGCTAGCGGGAGTGTCGACGAGCAGTACTTC; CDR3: CASSSASGSVDEQYF